These T cell receptor beta chains were read from a single sample in a study of CD8 T cells in Susac syndrome. TCRdb fed the immunoSEQ multiplex PCR reads into MiXCR, producing one record per CDR3 protein. Of about 200,000 distinct CDR3 sequences in the sample, more than 90% are singletons; the top ten hold about 0.093%. The sequenced sample consisted of CD4+ T cells from PBMCs. The receptors were sampled from a human donor with multiple sclerosis. CDR3s include the opening cysteine and the closing phenylalanine or tryptophan. D genes are given only for firm matches. Not every row has a clone size; where given, it reads once, few, many or a size class.

clone size: -; D gene: -; V gene: TRBV20-1; J gene: TRBJ2-1; CDR3 DNA: TGCAGTGCGGTCCCGGGCGTCGATGAGCAGTTCTTC; CDR3 protein: CSAVPGVDEQFF
clone size: -; D gene: -; V gene: TRBV30; J gene: TRBJ2-1; CDR3 DNA: TGTGCCTGGAGTGTACGCAGCGGGCTAATCTACAATGAGCAGTTCTTC; CDR3 protein: CAWSVRSGLIYNEQFF
clone size: -; D gene: -; V gene: TRBV12-3/TRBV12-4; J gene: TRBJ2-4; CDR3 DNA: TGTGCCAGCAGTTCTACGACCGGGACGGGGAAACTTAACATTCAGTACTTC; CDR3 protein: CASSSTTGTGKLNIQYF
clone size: -; D gene: -; V gene: TRBV10-3; J gene: TRBJ2-3; CDR3 DNA: TGTGCCATCAGTGAGTCGCTGGACCATTATACGCAGTATTTT; CDR3 protein: CAISESLDHYTQYF
clone size: once; D gene: -; V gene: TRBV25-1; J gene: TRBJ2-5; CDR3 DNA: TGTGCCAGCACTGACCTCGGTCGGGTAGAGACCCAGTACTTC; CDR3 protein: CASTDLGRVETQYF
clone size: -; D gene: -; V gene: TRBV18; J gene: TRBJ2-4; CDR3 DNA: TGTGCCAGCTCCCCCGACGCAAACATTCAGTACTTC; CDR3 protein: CASSPDANIQYF
clone size: -; D gene: -; V gene: TRBV9; J gene: TRBJ2-5; CDR3 DNA: TGTGCCAGCAGCGTAGGGGGCCAAGAGACCCAGTACTTC; CDR3 protein: CASSVGGQETQYF
clone size: -; D gene: -; V gene: TRBV20-1; J gene: TRBJ2-5; CDR3 DNA: TGCAGTGCGGGCCGGGCCGGAGAGACCCAGTACTTC; CDR3 protein: CSAGRAGETQYF
clone size: -; D gene: -; V gene: TRBV30; J gene: TRBJ1-3; CDR3 DNA: TGTGCCTGGAGTCAACAGGCTGGAAACACCATATATTTT; CDR3 protein: CAWSQQAGNTIYF
clone size: -; D gene: -; V gene: TRBV20-1; J gene: TRBJ1-6; CDR3 DNA: TGCAGTGCTAGAGATGGAGTGGGGGGGTATAATTCACCCCTCCACTTT; CDR3 protein: CSARDGVGGYNSPLHF
clone size: -; D gene: -; V gene: TRBV12-3/TRBV12-4; J gene: TRBJ2-5; CDR3 DNA: TGTGCCAGTGCTCAGGCCGGGGAGACCCAGTACTTC; CDR3 protein: CASAQAGETQYF
clone size: -; D gene: TRBD1; V gene: TRBV5-1; J gene: TRBJ1-2; CDR3 DNA: TGCGCCAGCAGCTCGGGGACAGGGGAGGAGCGCTATGGCTACACCTTC; CDR3 protein: CASSSGTGEERYGYTF
clone size: once; D gene: -; V gene: TRBV20-1; J gene: TRBJ1-5; CDR3 DNA: TGCAGTGCCCAGGAGGGGACAACGGATCAGCCCCAGCATTTT; CDR3 protein: CSAQEGTTDQPQHF
clone size: -; D gene: TRBD2; V gene: TRBV6-6; J gene: TRBJ2-7; CDR3 DNA: TGTGCCAGCAGCCAGCGGGGGGGCCTGTACGAGCAGTACTTC; CDR3 protein: CASSQRGGLYEQYF
clone size: -; D gene: -; V gene: TRBV14; J gene: TRBJ2-3; CDR3 DNA: TGTGCCAGCAGCCAAGAAGCAACCCTGGGCACGCAGTATTTT; CDR3 protein: CASSQEATLGTQYF
clone size: -; D gene: -; V gene: TRBV3-1; J gene: TRBJ2-5; CDR3 DNA: TGTGCCAGCAGCCAAGATCCCTTCGTAGAGACCCAGTACTTC; CDR3 protein: CASSQDPFVETQYF
clone size: -; D gene: -; V gene: TRBV12-3/TRBV12-4; J gene: TRBJ1-1; CDR3 DNA: TGTGCCAGCACCCGACGGGGGGTTGGTGCTTTCTTT; CDR3 protein: CASTRRGVGAFF
clone size: -; D gene: -; V gene: TRBV29-1; J gene: TRBJ2-7; CDR3 DNA: TGCAGCGTTGGAGGGACTGGATCCTACGAGCAGTACTTC; CDR3 protein: CSVGGTGSYEQYF
clone size: -; D gene: -; V gene: TRBV20-1; J gene: TRBJ2-7; CDR3 DNA: TGCAGTGCTACCGCAGGGATCTACGAGCAGTACTTC; CDR3 protein: CSATAGIYEQYF
clone size: -; D gene: -; V gene: TRBV6-5; J gene: TRBJ1-1; CDR3 DNA: TGTGCCAGCAGTACCAGTCTGAAAGCTTTCTTT; CDR3 protein: CASSTSLKAFF
clone size: -; D gene: -; V gene: TRBV6-2/TRBV6-3; J gene: TRBJ2-3; CDR3 DNA: TGTGCCGCCCACCGGGCAGGGGGGAGCACAGATACGCAGTATTTT; CDR3 protein: CAAHRAGGSTDTQYF
clone size: -; D gene: TRBD1; V gene: TRBV29-1; J gene: TRBJ2-5; CDR3 DNA: TGCAGCGTTGAAACCCACGGACAGGGGCCCCAAGAGACCCAGTACTTC; CDR3 protein: CSVETHGQGPQETQYF
clone size: -; D gene: TRBD1; V gene: TRBV29-1; J gene: TRBJ2-5; CDR3 DNA: TGCAGCGTAATCGGGACAGGAAAAGAGACCCAGTACTTC; CDR3 protein: CSVIGTGKETQYF
clone size: -; D gene: TRBD2; V gene: TRBV9; J gene: TRBJ2-1; CDR3 DNA: TGTGCCAGCAGCGCCCTTAGCGGGGGGCGAAATGAGCAGTTCTTC; CDR3 protein: CASSALSGGRNEQFF
clone size: -; D gene: -; V gene: TRBV20-1; J gene: TRBJ1-1; CDR3 DNA: TGCAGTGCTAGAGATACCCCAGGGTCTGCAACTGAAGCTTTCTTT; CDR3 protein: CSARDTPGSATEAFF
clone size: -; D gene: -; V gene: TRBV29-1; J gene: TRBJ1-4; CDR3 DNA: TGCAGCGCTACCGCCGCAACTAATGAAAAACTGTTTTTT; CDR3 protein: CSATAATNEKLFF